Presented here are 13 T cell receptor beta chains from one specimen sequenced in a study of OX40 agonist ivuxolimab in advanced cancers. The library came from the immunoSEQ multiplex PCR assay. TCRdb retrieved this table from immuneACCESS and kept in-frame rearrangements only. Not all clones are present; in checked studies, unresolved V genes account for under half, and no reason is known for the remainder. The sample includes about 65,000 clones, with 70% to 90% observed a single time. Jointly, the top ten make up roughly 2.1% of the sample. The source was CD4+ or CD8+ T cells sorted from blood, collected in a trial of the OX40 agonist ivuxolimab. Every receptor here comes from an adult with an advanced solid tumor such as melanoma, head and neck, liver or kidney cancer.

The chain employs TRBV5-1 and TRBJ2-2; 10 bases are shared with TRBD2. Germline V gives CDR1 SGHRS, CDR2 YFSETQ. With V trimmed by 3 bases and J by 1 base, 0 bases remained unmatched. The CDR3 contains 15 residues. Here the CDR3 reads CASSWTSGNTGELFF. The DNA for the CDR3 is TGCGCCAGCAGCTGGACTAGCGGGAACACCGGGGAGCTGTTTTTT.

The CDR3 loop reads CASSLGLAGNYEQYF. The CDR3 DNA reads as TGTGCCAGCAGCCTCGGACTAGCGGGGAACTACGAGCAGTACTTC. The rearrangement joins TRBV6-5 to TRBJ2-5; 12 bases agree with TRBD2. The J call may be mistaken, given a closer DNA end match to TRBJ2-7. This CDR3 contains 15 residues. Germline V gene lookup returns CDR1 MNHEY and CDR2 SVGAGI.

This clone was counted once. The CDR3 reads CASSLEGQGDTIYF. DNA for the CDR3: TGCGCCAGCAGCTTGGAGGGACAGGGTGACACCATATATTTT. This chain links TRBV5-1 with TRBJ1-3; 9 nucleotides agree with TRBD1. The germline CDR1 and CDR2 sequences are SGHRS and YFSETQ. The CDR3 consists of 14 residues. V shed 0 bases and J 8 bases; nucleotides not matched to a gene: 3.

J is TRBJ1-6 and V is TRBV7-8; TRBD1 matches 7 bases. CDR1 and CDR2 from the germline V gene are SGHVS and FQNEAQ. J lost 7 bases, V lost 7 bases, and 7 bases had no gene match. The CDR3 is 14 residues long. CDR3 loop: CASIGQAGNSPLHF. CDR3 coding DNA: TGTGCCAGCATCGGACAGGCGGGCAATTCACCCCTCCACTTT.

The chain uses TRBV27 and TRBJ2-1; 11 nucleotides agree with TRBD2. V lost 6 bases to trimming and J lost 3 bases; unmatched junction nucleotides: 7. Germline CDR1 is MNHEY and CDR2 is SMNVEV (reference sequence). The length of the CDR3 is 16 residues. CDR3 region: CASRLRGTSGYNEQFF. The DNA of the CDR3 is TGTGCCAGCAGATTACGCGGGACTAGCGGCTACAATGAGCAGTTCTTC.

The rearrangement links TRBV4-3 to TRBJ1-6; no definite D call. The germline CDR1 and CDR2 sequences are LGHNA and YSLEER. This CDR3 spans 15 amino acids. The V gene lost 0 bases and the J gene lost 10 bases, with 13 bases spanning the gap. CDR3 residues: CASSQESTGVSPLHF. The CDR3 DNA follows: TGCGCCAGCAGCCAAGAGTCCACCGGGGTGTCACCCCTCCACTTT.

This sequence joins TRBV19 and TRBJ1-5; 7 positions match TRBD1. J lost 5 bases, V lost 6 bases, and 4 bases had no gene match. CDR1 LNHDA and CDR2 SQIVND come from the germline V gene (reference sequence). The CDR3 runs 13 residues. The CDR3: CASSDRDDQPQHF. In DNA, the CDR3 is TGTGCCAGTAGCGACAGGGACGATCAGCCCCAGCATTTT.

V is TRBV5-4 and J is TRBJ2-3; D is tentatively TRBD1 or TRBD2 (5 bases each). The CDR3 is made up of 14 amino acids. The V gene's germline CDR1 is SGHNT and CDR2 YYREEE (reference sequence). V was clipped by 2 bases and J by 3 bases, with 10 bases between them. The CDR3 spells CASSFNGGTDTQYF. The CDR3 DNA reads TGTGCCAGCAGCTTTAATGGGGGAACAGATACGCAGTATTTT.

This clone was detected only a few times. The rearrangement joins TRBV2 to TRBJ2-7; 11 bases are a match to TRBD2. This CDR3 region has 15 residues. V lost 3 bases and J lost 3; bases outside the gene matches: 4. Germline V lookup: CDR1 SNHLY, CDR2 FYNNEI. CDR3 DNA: TGTGCCAGCAGTGATTCCCTAGCGGGAGGCTACGAGCAGTACTTC. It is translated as CASSDSLAGGYEQYF.

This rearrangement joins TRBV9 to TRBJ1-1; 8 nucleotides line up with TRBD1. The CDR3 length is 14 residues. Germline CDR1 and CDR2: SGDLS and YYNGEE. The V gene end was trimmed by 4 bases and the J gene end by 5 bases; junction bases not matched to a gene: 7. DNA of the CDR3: TGTGCCAGCAGCACCGACAGGGGTTTGACTGAAGCTTTCTTT. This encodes CASSTDRGLTEAFF. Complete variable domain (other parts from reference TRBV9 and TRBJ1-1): DSGVTQTPKHLITATGQRVTLRCSPRSGDLSVYWYQQSLDQGLQFLIQYYNGEERAKGNILERFSAQQFPDLHSELNLSSLELGDSALYFCASSTDRGLTEAFFGQGTRLTVV.

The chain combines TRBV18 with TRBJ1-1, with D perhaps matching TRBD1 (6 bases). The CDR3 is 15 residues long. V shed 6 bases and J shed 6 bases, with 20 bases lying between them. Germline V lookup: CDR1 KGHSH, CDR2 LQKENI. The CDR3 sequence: CASSLLQGRRAEAFF. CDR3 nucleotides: TGTGCCAGCTCCCTACTTCAGGGGAGAAGGGCTGAAGCTTTCTTT. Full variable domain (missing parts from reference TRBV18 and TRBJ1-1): NAGVMQNPRHLVRRRGQEARLRCSPMKGHSHVYWYRQLPEEGLKFMVYLQKENIIDESGMPKERFSAEFPKEGPSILRIQQVVRGDSAAYFCASSLLQGRRAEAFFGQGTRLTVV.

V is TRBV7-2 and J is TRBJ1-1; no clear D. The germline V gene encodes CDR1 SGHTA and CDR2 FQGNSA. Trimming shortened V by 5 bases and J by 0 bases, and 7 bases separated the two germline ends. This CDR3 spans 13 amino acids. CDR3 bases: TGTGCCAGCAGCCCGGAAATGAACACTGAAGCTTTCTTT. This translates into CASSPEMNTEAFF.

The CDR3 sequence is CASSPRVEGEQYF. CDR3 sequence (DNA): TGTGCCAGCTCACCACGGGTGGAGGGCGAGCAGTACTTC. This rearrangement joins TRBV18 to TRBJ2-7; perhaps TRBD2 as D (6 bases). The CDR3 consists of 13 residues. CDR1 is KGHSH, CDR2 LQKENI, per germline. V shed 1 base and J shed 6 bases, with 10 bases lying between them. The whole variable domain, remainder taken from reference TRBV18 and TRBJ2-7, is NAGVMQNPRHLVRRRGQEARLRCSPMKGHSHVYWYRQLPEEGLKFMVYLQKENIIDESGMPKERFSAEFPKEGPSILRIQQVVRGDSAAYFCASSPRVEGEQYFGPGTRLTVT.